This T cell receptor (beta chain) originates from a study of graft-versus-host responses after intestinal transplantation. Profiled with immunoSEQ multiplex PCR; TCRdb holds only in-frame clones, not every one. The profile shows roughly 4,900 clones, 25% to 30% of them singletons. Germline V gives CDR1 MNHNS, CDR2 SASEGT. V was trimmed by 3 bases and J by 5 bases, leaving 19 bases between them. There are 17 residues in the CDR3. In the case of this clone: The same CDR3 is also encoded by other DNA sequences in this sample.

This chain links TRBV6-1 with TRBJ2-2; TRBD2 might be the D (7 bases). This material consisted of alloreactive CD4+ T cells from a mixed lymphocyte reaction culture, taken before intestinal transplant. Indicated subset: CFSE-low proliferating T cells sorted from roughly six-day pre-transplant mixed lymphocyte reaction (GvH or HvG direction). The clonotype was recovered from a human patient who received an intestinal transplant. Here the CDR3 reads CASSDGGGRAGTGELFF. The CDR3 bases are TGTGCCAGCAGTGATGGGGGGGGCAGGGCGGGTACCGGGGAGCTGTTTTTT.